Listed below are T cell receptor beta chains from one sample, sequenced in a study of T cell changes during pregnancy in multiple sclerosis. Sequencing used immunoSEQ multiplex PCR; TCRdb keeps in-frame clones, though not all of them. Of under 45,000 clones in the sample, approximately 92% were seen once. The source material was CD4+ T cells from peripheral blood mononuclear cells, sampled in the first trimester of pregnancy. The receptors derive from a female donor with multiple sclerosis, enrolled in a pregnancy study. The CDR3 runs from the conserved cysteine through the conserved F or W. Fields, in order: D gene, clone size, J gene, V gene, CDR3 DNA, CDR3 protein. D genes are given only for firm matches. A clone size is listed for some rows: how often the clone was seen (once, few, many), or a class if it is expanded.

>-|-|TRBJ1-5|TRBV28
TGTGCCAGCAGACCTCCGGGTAAACCCGCTCAGCCCCAGCATTTT
CASRPPGKPAQPQHF
>-|-|TRBJ2-5|TRBV5-4
TGTGCCAGCAACCCTCGACCATTTAAGGGAGAAGAGACCCAGTACTTC
CASNPRPFKGEETQYF
>-|-|TRBJ2-2|TRBV2
TGTGCCAGCAGTGAAGTGTCAGGGAAGAACACCGGGGAGCTGTTTTTT
CASSEVSGKNTGELFF
>-|once|TRBJ2-1|TRBV6-1
TGTGCCAGCAGTAAAGCCGGGACAGAGCAGTTCTTC
CASSKAGTEQFF
>TRBD1|once|TRBJ2-7|TRBV29-1
TGCAGCGTTGAGGGAGCGGAAGACAGGGCCTACGAGCAGTACTTC
CSVEGAEDRAYEQYF
>-|-|TRBJ2-7|TRBV29-1
TGCAGCGTTAGATTACAGGGTACCTACGAGCAGTACTTC
CSVRLQGTYEQYF
>TRBD1|-|TRBJ2-3|TRBV7-2
TGTGCCAGCAGGAACAGGGGGTACACAGATACGCAGTATTTT
CASRNRGYTDTQYF
>TRBD2|-|TRBJ2-5|TRBV9
TGTGCCAGCACCATAGGACTAGTTCAAGAGACCCAGTACTTC
CASTIGLVQETQYF
>-|once|TRBJ1-4|TRBV4-1
TGCGCCAGCAGCCAAGGGAGCGGGGGGTATGAAAAACTGTTTTTT
CASSQGSGGYEKLFF
>TRBD2|-|TRBJ2-1|TRBV9
TGTGCCAGCAGCCCCCAGCCTAGCGGGAGGAGTGAGCAGTTCTTC
CASSPQPSGRSEQFF
>-|-|TRBJ1-5|TRBV28
TGTGCCAGCATAGAGGGCGGGATCGGCCAGCCCCAGCATTTT
CASIEGGIGQPQHF
>-|-|TRBJ2-1|TRBV7-2
TGTGCCAGCAGCTTGTGGCAGGTGACACGCGAGCAGTTCTTC
CASSLWQVTREQFF
>TRBD1|-|TRBJ2-5|TRBV29-1
TGCAGCGTTACCGACAGGGGCCAAGAGACCCAGTACTTC
CSVTDRGQETQYF
>-|-|TRBJ2-1|TRBV28
TGTGCCAGCAGTCCCACCCCCCCTAGGAGCTCCTACAATGAGCAGTTCTTC
CASSPTPPRSSYNEQFF
>TRBD1|-|TRBJ1-1|TRBV19
TGTGCCAGTAGTAGGGGGGACAGGGTACACACTGAAGCTTTCTTT
CASSRGDRVHTEAFF
>-|-|TRBJ2-7|TRBV28
TGTGCCAGCCGGGATCTTTCATGGAAGCAGTACTTC
CASRDLSWKQYF
>TRBD1|-|TRBJ1-5|TRBV28
TGTGCCAGCAGTTTACCACAGGACAGGAAAAATCAGCCCCAGCATTTT
CASSLPQDRKNQPQHF
>-|-|TRBJ1-4|TRBV18
TGTGCCAGCTCACCACAAGCGGGTAATGAAAAACTGTTTTTT
CASSPQAGNEKLFF
>-|-|TRBJ2-2|TRBV19
TGTGCCAGTAGTATGGGGACACCGAACACCGGGGAGCTGTTTTTT
CASSMGTPNTGELFF
>-|-|TRBJ1-1|TRBV27
TGTGCCAGCAAAATACGGATAGGCGTTGGCGGGGGTTGGTCCACTGAAGCTTTCTTT
CASKIRIGVGGGWSTEAFF
>-|-|TRBJ2-1|TRBV19
TGTGCCAGTAGTATCCCATCGACAGGCCCCTACAATGAGCAGTTCTTC
CASSIPSTGPYNEQFF
>-|-|TRBJ1-2|TRBV15
TGTGCCACCAGCAGAGATCGACAGCACTATGGCTACACCTTC
CATSRDRQHYGYTF
>-|-|TRBJ1-4|TRBV7-2
TGTGCCAGCAGCCCGTGGGGGGAGCCTAATGAAAAACTGTTTTTT
CASSPWGEPNEKLFF
>-|-|TRBJ1-1|TRBV6-1
TGTGCCAGCAGTGATAAGGGACTCCGGGGCGCTTTCTTT
CASSDKGLRGAFF
>-|-|TRBJ2-3|TRBV10-3
TGTGCCATCAGTGTCGGAGGGGCAGATACGCAGTATTTT
CAISVGGADTQYF
>TRBD1|-|TRBJ1-4|TRBV6-5
TGTGCCAGCAGCCGACAGGGGGGGAATGAAAAACTGTTTTTT
CASSRQGGNEKLFF
>TRBD2|-|TRBJ2-2|TRBV11-2
TGTGCCAGCAGCTTAGACCTAGCGGGAGATGGGGGGTTGTTTTTT
CASSLDLAGDGGLFF
>TRBD1|few|TRBJ2-7|TRBV29-1
TGCAGCGTTGAATCCGGGACAGGGGGCTACGAGCAGTACTTC
CSVESGTGGYEQYF
>-|once|TRBJ1-1|TRBV5-4
TGTGCCAGCAGCCCGGGACAGAACACTGAAGCTTTCTTT
CASSPGQNTEAFF
>TRBD1|-|TRBJ2-2|TRBV2
TGTGCCAGCAAATGGACAGGGGAGAACACCGGGGAGCTGTTTTTT
CASKWTGENTGELFF
>TRBD1|-|TRBJ2-7|TRBV4-2
TGTGCCAGCAGCCAAGAGTCCAGGGGGAACTACGAGCAGTACTTC
CASSQESRGNYEQYF
>-|-|TRBJ1-5|TRBV28
TGTGCCAGCAGTTTAAATCCGTTCCAGCCCCAGCATTTT
CASSLNPFQPQHF
>TRBD2|-|TRBJ2-7|TRBV27
TGTGCCAGTCAAGGACTAGCGGATTCCTACGAGCAGTACTTC
CASQGLADSYEQYF
>TRBD1|-|TRBJ1-1|TRBV19
TGTGCCAGTAGTATAGCTGGAGGGGGCTACACTGAAGCTTTCTTT
CASSIAGGGYTEAFF
>TRBD2|-|TRBJ2-2|TRBV2
TGTGCCAGCAGTAAAGGCGGCGGGGGCACCGGGGAGCTGTTTTTT
CASSKGGGGTGELFF
>TRBD1|-|TRBJ1-2|TRBV6-5
TGTGCCAGCAGTTACTTGGGACAGCGCTATGGCTACACCTTC
CASSYLGQRYGYTF
>-|once|TRBJ2-7|TRBV19
TGTGCCAGTAGTAGGGAGCACTCCTACGAGCAGTACTTC
CASSREHSYEQYF
>TRBD1|-|TRBJ1-2|TRBV19
TGTGCCAGTACCCCCAGGGGGTCCTCTGGCTACACCTTC
CASTPRGSSGYTF
>-|-|TRBJ1-2|TRBV30
TGTGCCTACACGCAGGGTGGCTACACCTTC
CAYTQGGYTF
>-|-|TRBJ2-1|TRBV29-1
TGCAGCGTTGCTTCAGGGGCCAGCTCCTACAATGAGCAGTTCTTC
CSVASGASSYNEQFF